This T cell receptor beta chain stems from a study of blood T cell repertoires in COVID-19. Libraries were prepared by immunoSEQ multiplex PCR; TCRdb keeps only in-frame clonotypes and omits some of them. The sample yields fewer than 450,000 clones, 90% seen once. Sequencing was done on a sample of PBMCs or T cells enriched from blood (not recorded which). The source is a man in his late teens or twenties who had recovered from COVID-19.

In nucleotides, the CDR3 is TGCGCCAGCAGCCAAGGACTCGCGGGGGGCCCCACAGATACGCAGTATTTT. Amino acid sequence: CASSQGLAGGPTDTQYF. The chain has TRBV4-1 and TRBJ2-3, with TRBD2 matching over 8 bases. CDR1 and CDR2 from the germline V gene are MGHRA and YSYEKL. The junction had 8 bases not matched to a gene; V was cut back by 1 base and J by 2 bases. The length of the CDR3 is 17 residues.